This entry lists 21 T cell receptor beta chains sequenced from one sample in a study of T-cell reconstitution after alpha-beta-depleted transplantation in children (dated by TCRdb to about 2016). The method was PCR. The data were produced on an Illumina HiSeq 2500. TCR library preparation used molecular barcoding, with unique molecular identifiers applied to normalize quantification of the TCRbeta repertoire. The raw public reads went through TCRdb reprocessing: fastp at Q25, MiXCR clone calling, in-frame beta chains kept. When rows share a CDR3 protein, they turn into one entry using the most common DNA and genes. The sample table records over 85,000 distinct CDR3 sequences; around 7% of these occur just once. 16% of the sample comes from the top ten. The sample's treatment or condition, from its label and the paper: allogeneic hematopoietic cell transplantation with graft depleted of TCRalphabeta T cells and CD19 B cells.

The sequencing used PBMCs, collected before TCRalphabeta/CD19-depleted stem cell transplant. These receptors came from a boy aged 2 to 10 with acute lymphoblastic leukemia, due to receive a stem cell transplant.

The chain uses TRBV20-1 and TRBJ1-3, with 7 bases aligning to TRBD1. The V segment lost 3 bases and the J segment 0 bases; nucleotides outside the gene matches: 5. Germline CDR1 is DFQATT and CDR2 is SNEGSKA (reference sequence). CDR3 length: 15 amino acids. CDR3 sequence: CSARATGFSGNTIYF. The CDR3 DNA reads TGCAGTGCTAGGGCGACAGGGTTCTCTGGAAACACCATATATTTT.

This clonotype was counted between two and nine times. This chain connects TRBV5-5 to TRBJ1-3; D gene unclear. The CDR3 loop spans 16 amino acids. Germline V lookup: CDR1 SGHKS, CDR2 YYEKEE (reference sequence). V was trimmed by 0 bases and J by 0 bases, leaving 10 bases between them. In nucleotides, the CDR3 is TGTGCCAGCAGCTTGGGGCGGCCCTTCTCTGGAAACACCATATATTTT. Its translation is CASSLGRPFSGNTIYF.

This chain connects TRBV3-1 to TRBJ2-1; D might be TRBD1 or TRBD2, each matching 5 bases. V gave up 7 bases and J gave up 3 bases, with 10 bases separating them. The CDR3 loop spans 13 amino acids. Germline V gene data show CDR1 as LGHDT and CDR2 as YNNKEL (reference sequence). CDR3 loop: CASKGPNYNEQFF. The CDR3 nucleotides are TGTGCCAGCAAGGGACCTAACTACAATGAGCAGTTCTTC.

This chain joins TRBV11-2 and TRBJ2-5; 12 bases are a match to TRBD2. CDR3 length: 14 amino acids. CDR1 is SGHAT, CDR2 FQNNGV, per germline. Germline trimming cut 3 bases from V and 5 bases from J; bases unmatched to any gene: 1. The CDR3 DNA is TGTGCCAGCAGCTTCGGGACTAGCGGGGAGACCCAGTACTTC. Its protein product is CASSFGTSGETQYF.

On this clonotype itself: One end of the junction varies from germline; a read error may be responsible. Written as DNA, the CDR3 is TGCAGCGTTGAAGGACGACAGGGGGAAGGTATTACGAATGAGGAGTTCTTC. Residues: CSVEGRQGEGITNEEFF. The chain recombines TRBV29-1 with TRBJ2-1, with 9 bases that match TRBD1. This CDR3 is 17 amino acids long. Germline CDR1 and CDR2: SQVTM and ANQGSEA.

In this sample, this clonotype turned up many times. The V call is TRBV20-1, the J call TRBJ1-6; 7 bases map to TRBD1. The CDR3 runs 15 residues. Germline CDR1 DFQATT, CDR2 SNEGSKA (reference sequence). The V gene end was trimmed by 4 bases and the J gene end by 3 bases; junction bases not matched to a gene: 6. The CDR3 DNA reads TGCAGTGCTAAGGCAAGGGACAGCTATAATTCACCCCTCCACTTT. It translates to CSAKARDSYNSPLHF.

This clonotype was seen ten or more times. CDR3 in DNA: TGCAGTGCTAGTACCCAGGGGATGGTCACAGATACGCAGTATTTT. Translation: CSASTQGMVTDTQYF. V and J are TRBV20-1 and TRBJ2-3, with D perhaps TRBD1 (6 bases). Germline V CDR1 and CDR2: DFQATT, SNEGSKA (reference sequence). Trimming shortened V by 3 bases and J by 2 bases, and 15 bases separated the two germline ends. The CDR3 runs 15 residues.

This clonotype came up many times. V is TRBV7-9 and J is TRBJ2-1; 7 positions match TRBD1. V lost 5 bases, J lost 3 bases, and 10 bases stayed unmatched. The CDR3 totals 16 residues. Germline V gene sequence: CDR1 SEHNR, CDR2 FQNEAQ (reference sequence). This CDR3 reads CASSQSTGTVYNEQFF. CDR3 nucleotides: TGTGCCAGCAGCCAATCCACCGGGACAGTCTACAATGAGCAGTTCTTC.

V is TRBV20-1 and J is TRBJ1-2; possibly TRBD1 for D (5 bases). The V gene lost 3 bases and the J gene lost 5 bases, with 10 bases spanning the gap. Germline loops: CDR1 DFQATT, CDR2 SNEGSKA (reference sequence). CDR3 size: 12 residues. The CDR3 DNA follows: TGCAGTGCTAGTAGGACAACTTATGGCTACACCTTC. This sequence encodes CSASRTTYGYTF.

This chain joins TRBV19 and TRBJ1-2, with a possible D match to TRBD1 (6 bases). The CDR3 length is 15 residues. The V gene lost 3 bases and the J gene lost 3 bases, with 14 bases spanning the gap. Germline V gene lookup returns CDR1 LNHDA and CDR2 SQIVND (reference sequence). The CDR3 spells CASSITGTPDYGYTF. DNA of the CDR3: TGTGCCAGTAGTATCACAGGGACCCCGGACTATGGCTACACCTTC.

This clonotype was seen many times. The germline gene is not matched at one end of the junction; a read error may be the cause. The CDR3 sequence: CASSLRQGAISEAFF. In DNA form, the CDR3 reads TGTGCCAGCAGCCTAAGACAGGGTGCAATTTCTGAGGCTTTCTTT. V usage is TRBV28 and J usage is TRBJ1-1; 7 nucleotides match TRBD1. Germline lookup yields CDR1 MDHEN and CDR2 SYDVKM. The CDR3 extends over 15 amino acids.

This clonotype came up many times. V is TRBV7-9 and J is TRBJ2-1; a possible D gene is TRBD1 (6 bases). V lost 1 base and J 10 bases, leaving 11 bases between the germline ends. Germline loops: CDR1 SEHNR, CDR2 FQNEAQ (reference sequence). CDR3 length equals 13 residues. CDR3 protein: CASSLGSQGEQFF. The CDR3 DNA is TGTGCCAGCAGCTTAGGTTCGCAGGGGGAGCAGTTCTTC. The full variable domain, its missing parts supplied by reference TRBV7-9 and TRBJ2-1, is DTGVSQNPRHKITKRGQNVTFRCDPISEHNRLYWYRQTLGQGPEFLTYFQNEAQLEKSRLLSDRFSAERPKGSFSTLEIQRTEQGDSAMYLCASSLGSQGEQFFGPGTRLTVL.

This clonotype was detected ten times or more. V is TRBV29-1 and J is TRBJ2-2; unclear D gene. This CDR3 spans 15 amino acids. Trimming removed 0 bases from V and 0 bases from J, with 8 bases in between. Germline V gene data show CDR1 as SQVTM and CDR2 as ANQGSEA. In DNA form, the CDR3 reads TGCAGCGTTGAAGATCCCCAGACGAACACCGGGGAGCTGTTTTTT. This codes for CSVEDPQTNTGELFF.

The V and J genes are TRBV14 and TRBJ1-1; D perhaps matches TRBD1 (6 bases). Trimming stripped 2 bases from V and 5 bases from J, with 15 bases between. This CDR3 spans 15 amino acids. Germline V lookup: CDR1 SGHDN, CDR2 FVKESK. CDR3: CASSQLMGGLTEAFF. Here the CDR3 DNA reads TGTGCCAGCAGCCAACTCATGGGGGGGCTGACTGAAGCTTTCTTT.

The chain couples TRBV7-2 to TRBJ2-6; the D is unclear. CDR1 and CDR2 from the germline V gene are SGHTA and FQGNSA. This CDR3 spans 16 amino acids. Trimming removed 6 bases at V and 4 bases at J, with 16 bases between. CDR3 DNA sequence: TGTGCCAGCAGTCCCCTTTCGCAGGCAGGGGCCAACGTCCTGACTTTC. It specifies CASSPLSQAGANVLTF.

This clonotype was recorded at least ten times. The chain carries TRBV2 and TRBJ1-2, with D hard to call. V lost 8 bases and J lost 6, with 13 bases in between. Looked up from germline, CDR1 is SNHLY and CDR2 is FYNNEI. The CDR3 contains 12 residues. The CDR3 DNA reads TGTGCCAGCGAAGGTTTAAAGGATGGCTACACCTTC. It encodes CASEGLKDGYTF.

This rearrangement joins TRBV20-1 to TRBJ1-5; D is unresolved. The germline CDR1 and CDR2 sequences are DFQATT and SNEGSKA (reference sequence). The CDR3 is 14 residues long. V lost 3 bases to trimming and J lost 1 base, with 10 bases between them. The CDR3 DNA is TGCAGTGCTAGGCGGACGGCCAGCAATCAGCCCCAGCATTTT. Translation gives CSARRTASNQPQHF.

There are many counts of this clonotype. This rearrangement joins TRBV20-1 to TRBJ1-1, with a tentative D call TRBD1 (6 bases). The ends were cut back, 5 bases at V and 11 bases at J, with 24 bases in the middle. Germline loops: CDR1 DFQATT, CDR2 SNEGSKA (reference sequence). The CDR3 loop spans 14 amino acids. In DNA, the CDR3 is TGCAGTGCTCCCCACCCTGTTTCGAGGGGGGGGGCTTTCTTT. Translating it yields CSAPHPVSRGGAFF.

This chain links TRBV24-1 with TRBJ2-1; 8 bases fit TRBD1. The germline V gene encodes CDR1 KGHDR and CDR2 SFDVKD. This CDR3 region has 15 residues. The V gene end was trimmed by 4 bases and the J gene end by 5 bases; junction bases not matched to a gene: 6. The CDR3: CATSDVGQDNNEQFF. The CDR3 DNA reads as TGTGCCACCAGTGACGTGGGACAGGACAACAATGAGCAGTTCTTC.

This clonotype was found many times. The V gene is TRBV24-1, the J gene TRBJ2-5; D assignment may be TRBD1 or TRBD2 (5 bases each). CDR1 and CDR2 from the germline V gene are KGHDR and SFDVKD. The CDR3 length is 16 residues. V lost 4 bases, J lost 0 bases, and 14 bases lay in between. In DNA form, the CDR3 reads TGTGCCACCAGTGAAGGGACCGAGGTGTACCAAGAGACCCAGTACTTC. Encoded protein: CATSEGTEVYQETQYF.

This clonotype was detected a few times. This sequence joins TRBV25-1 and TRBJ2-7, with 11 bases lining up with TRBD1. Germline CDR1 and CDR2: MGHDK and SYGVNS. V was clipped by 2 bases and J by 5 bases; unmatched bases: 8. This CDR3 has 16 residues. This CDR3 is CASSEGVGTGGNEQYF. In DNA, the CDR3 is TGTGCCAGCAGTGAAGGAGTGGGGACAGGGGGTAACGAGCAGTACTTC.